The T cell receptor beta chain under discussion was sequenced for a study of regulatory T cells in long-lasting Graves disease. Study-level results: New patients shared 1,000 or so public clonotypes, and persistent patients shared more, with about 2,500. Favoring TRBV28, TRBJ1-2 and TRBJ2-5 was a feature seen in persistent disease. What was studied was peripheral blood only, and not thyroid tissue.

To make TCR beta libraries, researchers used iRepertoire HTBI primers and Arm-PCR of CDR3 regions. One entry per CDR3 protein results from TCRdb running MiXCR on the multiplex PCR reads. The data hold 300,000 to 500,000 distinct CDR3 sequences, with 20% observed a single time. Germline CDR1 and CDR2: MDHEN and SYDVKM. Losses at the gene ends were 2 bases for V and 5 bases for J; bases not matched to a gene: 6. This CDR3 region has 15 residues. The table lists this clonotype with a few counts. Its specificity is unknown. Time point of the sample: persistent/refractory GD, antithyroid drugs over 5 years with positive TRAb. Extracted PBMC RNA gave rise to the TCR library.

This TCR came from a female donor with Graves disease. The chain carries TRBV28 and TRBJ2-1; 7 bases are shared with TRBD1. Sequences were derived from peripheral blood mononuclear cells (PBMCs), sampled when the disease was refractory, from a patient treated with antithyroid drugs. CDR3 residues: CASSLGDRRDNEQFF. The CDR3 region has the DNA TGTGCCAGCAGTTTAGGGGACAGAAGGGACAATGAGCAGTTCTTC.